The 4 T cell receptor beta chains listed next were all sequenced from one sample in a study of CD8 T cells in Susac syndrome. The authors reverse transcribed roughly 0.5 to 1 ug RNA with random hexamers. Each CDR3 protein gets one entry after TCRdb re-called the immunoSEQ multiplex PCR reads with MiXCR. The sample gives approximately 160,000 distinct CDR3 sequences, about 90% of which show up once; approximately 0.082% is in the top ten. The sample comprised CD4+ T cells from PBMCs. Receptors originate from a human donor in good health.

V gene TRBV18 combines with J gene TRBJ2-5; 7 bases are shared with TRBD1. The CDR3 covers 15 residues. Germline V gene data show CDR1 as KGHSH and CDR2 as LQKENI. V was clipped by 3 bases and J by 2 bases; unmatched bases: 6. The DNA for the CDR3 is TGTGCCAGCTCACCTATGACAGGGTGGCAAGAGACCCAGTACTTC. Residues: CASSPMTGWQETQYF.

The chain's CDR3 is CASSLMGTQYF. The CDR3 region has the DNA TGTGCCAGCAGTTTAATGGGGACCCAGTACTTC. The chain carries TRBV28 and TRBJ2-5; D remains ambiguous. V was pared by 2 bases and J by 7 bases, with 5 bases between. Germline loops: CDR1 MDHEN, CDR2 SYDVKM. The CDR3 has 11 residues.

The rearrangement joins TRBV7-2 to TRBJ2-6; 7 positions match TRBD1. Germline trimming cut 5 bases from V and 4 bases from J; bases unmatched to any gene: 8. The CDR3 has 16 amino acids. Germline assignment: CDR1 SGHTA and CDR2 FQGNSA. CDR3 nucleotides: TGTGCCAGCAGCGCCCGAGGGGGCGTCGGGGCCAACGTCCTGACTTTC. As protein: CASSARGGVGANVLTF.

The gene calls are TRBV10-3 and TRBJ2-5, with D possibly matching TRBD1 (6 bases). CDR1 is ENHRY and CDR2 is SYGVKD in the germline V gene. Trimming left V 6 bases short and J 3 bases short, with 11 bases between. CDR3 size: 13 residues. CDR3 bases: TGTGCCATCAGCGGACAGTCGGAAGAGACCCAGTACTTC. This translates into CAISGQSEETQYF.